Reported below is one TCR beta chain. Its antigen is unknown. This was the immunoSEQ version 4 assay in survey mode. Using immunoSEQ multiplex PCR, the repertoire was profiled, and TCRdb retains in-frame clones only, with some absent. The data hold fewer than 40,000 clones, with roughly three quarters observed a single time. Germline V gene lookup returns CDR1 SNHLY and CDR2 FYNNEI. This CDR3 contains 15 residues. V dropped 6 bases and J dropped 4 bases, with 18 bases sitting between them. The sample is drawn from a study of persistence of HIV-infected CD4 T cells. Findings and caveats of the study: Proviral oligoclonality tracked with TCR oligoclonality within the same sorted cells. Antigen-responding cells were enriched for degenerate expanded CDR3beta sequences.

An overlapping HIV-1 Gag peptide pool stimulated these cells at approximately 1 ug/peptide/mL. Responding CD4+ T cells were sorted by upregulation of both CD40 ligand and CD69. Undetectable plasma HIV-1 RNA below 50 copies/mL lasted at least 4 years. The chain couples TRBV2 to TRBJ1-2; a possible D gene is TRBD1 (5 bases). This TCR came from an adult man with HIV who was CMV-seropositive. Sequencing used CD4+ T cells sorted from PBMCs after approximately 19-hour stimulation, obtained from a patient who received antiretroviral therapy. CDR3 amino acids: CASRPTGTVFYGYTF. For the CDR3, the DNA is TGTGCCAGCAGACCTACCGGGACCGTATTCTATGGCTACACCTTC.